These 27 T cell receptor beta chains came from one sample sequenced in a study of CD8+ T cells in alopecia areata. Sequencing used cDNA as its template, made by extracting RNA and reverse transcribing it. Method: immunoSEQ multiplex PCR; TCRdb's copy keeps in-frame clones and lacks some. The sample consists of roughly 120,000 clones, 58% of them appearing once. Noted treatment: oral pan-JAK inhibitor, 5-10 mg twice daily. Sequencing was performed on CD8+ T cells sorted from blood, taken at week 4, from a patient treated with tofacitinib. These receptors originate from a human donor with alopecia areata.

The chain uses TRBV14 and TRBJ2-7, with D tentatively TRBD2 (5 bases). Trimming stripped 0 bases from V and 7 bases from J, with 10 bases between. The CDR3 has 13 amino acids. The germline CDR1 and CDR2 sequences are SGHDN and FVKESK. The CDR3 DNA reads as TGTGCCAGCAGCCAAGAGACCGGGGTTGAGCAGTACTTC. Protein product: CASSQETGVEQYF.

This clone was observed a few times. The genes are TRBV6-6 and TRBJ1-5; D call uncertain. The germline V gene has CDR1 MNHNY and CDR2 SVGAGI (reference sequence). The CDR3 has 14 amino acids. Trimming removed 8 bases at V and 0 bases at J, with 11 bases between. The CDR3 here is CASAGPYSNQPQHF. CDR3 in DNA: TGTGCCAGCGCAGGACCCTATAGCAATCAGCCCCAGCATTTT.

CDR3 residues: CAWQGPGLVDEQYF. For the CDR3, the DNA is TGTGCCTGGCAAGGGCCAGGGCTCGTAGACGAGCAGTACTTC. This chain connects TRBV30 to TRBJ2-7, with D possibly TRBD1 on 5 matching bases. Germline V gene data show CDR1 as GTSNPN and CDR2 as SVGIG (reference sequence). CDR3 size: 14 residues. Trimming pared 5 bases from V and 5 bases from J, leaving 19 bases between. The whole variable domain, remainder taken from reference TRBV30 and TRBJ2-7, is SQTIHQWPATLVQPVGSPLSLECTVEGTSNPNLYWYRQAAGRGLQLLFYSVGIGQISSEVPQNLSASRPQDRQFILSSKKLLLSDSGFYLCAWQGPGLVDEQYFGPGTRLTVT.

The V call is TRBV28, the J call TRBJ2-3, with D uncertain. V lost 3 bases to trimming and J lost 2 bases, with 6 bases between them. The CDR3 length is 13 residues. CDR1 is MDHEN and CDR2 is SYDVKM in the germline V gene. This CDR3 is CASSFLITDTQYF. Written as DNA, the CDR3 is TGTGCCAGCAGTTTCCTTATCACAGATACGCAGTATTTT.

The chain links TRBV30 to TRBJ2-7; a possible D gene is TRBD1 (6 bases). Trimming stripped 3 bases from V and 4 bases from J, with 19 bases between. Germline CDR1 and CDR2: GTSNPN and SVGIG (reference sequence). CDR3 length: 15 amino acids. CDR3 sequence (DNA): TGTGCCTGGAGCTATCAGAACAGGGAACTGTACGAGCAGTACTTC. This encodes CAWSYQNRELYEQYF.

This clone has just a few counts. The same CDR3 is also encoded by other DNA sequences in this sample. The chain joins TRBV29-1 to TRBJ1-1; possible D gene TRBD1, 6 bases. The CDR3 totals 11 residues. CDR1 is SQVTM, CDR2 ANQGSEA, per germline. Trimming removed 6 bases at V and 12 bases at J, with 17 bases between. This CDR3 reads CSVPRGGETFF. In DNA form, the CDR3 reads TGCAGCGTACCTCGAGGGGGGGAGACTTTCTTT.

The chain couples TRBV25-1 to TRBJ1-5, with 10 positions matching TRBD1. The CDR3 loop spans 14 amino acids. Germline-derived CDR1 and CDR2 are MGHDK and SYGVNS. With 2 bases clipped from V and 9 bases from J, the junction kept 4 bases outside the gene matches. CDR3 loop: CASSENGQGVPQHF. DNA of the CDR3: TGTGCCAGCAGTGAAAACGGACAGGGGGTGCCCCAGCATTTT.

V gene TRBV29-1 combines with J gene TRBJ1-2, with D perhaps matching TRBD1 (5 bases). The CDR3 covers 10 residues. V shed 6 bases and J shed 8 bases, with 10 bases lying between them. Germline V gene sequence: CDR1 SQVTM, CDR2 ANQGSEA. CDR3: CSVANRGYTF. The CDR3 DNA is TGCAGCGTCGCAAACAGGGGCTACACCTTC.

Here the CDR3 DNA reads TGTGCCAGCAGTTACAGCCAACGGTCCTATGGCTACACCTTC. It yields the protein CASSYSQRSYGYTF. The chain recombines TRBV6-5 with TRBJ1-2; no clear D. V was pared by 2 bases and J by 4 bases, with 11 bases between. The CDR3 sequence is 14 residues long. Germline CDR1 reads MNHEY; CDR2 reads SVGAGI.

The genes are TRBV30 and TRBJ1-2, with D possibly matching TRBD1 (6 bases). Deletions cut 1 base from V and 9 bases from J, with 18 bases between. Germline V lookup: CDR1 GTSNPN, CDR2 SVGIG (reference sequence). The CDR3 is made up of 14 amino acids. CDR3 sequence (DNA): TGTGCCTGGAGTGGGGGCAGGGGAGTTGACAGCTACACCTTC. Amino acid sequence: CAWSGGRGVDSYTF.

The V call is TRBV30, the J call TRBJ1-2, with D uncertain. The CDR3 is 16 residues long. V was shortened by 2 bases and J by 1 base, with 17 bases between the two germline ends. Germline V CDR1 and CDR2: GTSNPN, SVGIG (reference sequence). The CDR3 region is CAWSYSRRQLNYGYTF. CDR3 DNA sequence: TGTGCCTGGAGTTACTCCCGGAGGCAACTTAACTATGGCTACACCTTC.

The chain has TRBV29-1 and TRBJ1-1; the D is unclear. Trimming took 7 bases from V and 0 from J, leaving 9 bases between them. The CDR3 runs 12 residues. Per germline, CDR1 SQVTM and CDR2 ANQGSEA. CDR3 nucleotides: TGCAGCGCCCACCGATTGAACACTGAAGCTTTCTTT. Amino acids: CSAHRLNTEAFF. Variable domain in full (rest from reference TRBV29-1 and TRBJ1-1): SAVISQKPSRDICQRGTSLTIQCQVDSQVTMMFWYRQQPGQSLTLIATANQGSEATYESGFVIDKFPISRPNLTFSTLTVSNMSPEDSSIYLCSAHRLNTEAFFGQGTRLTVV.

The rearrangement uses TRBV29-1 and TRBJ1-5; D is uncertain. Per the germline V gene, CDR1 is SQVTM and CDR2 is ANQGSEA. Trimming left V 4 bases short and J 6 bases short, with 13 bases between. The CDR3 covers 13 residues. The CDR3 nucleotides read TGCAGCGTTGGGAAGGCGGTAGTTCAGCCCCAGCATTTT. Amino acid sequence: CSVGKAVVQPQHF. The whole variable domain, remainder taken from reference TRBV29-1 and TRBJ1-5, is SAVISQKPSRDICQRGTSLTIQCQVDSQVTMMFWYRQQPGQSLTLIATANQGSEATYESGFVIDKFPISRPNLTFSTLTVSNMSPEDSSIYLCSVGKAVVQPQHFGDGTRLSIL.

This clone turned up a few times. The V call is TRBV29-1, the J call TRBJ2-2; D possibly corresponds to TRBD1 (6 bases). The CDR3 extends over 16 amino acids. With 0 bases removed from V and 0 bases from J, the gap between germline ends came to 11 bases. The germline V gene has CDR1 SQVTM and CDR2 ANQGSEA. The CDR3 sequence is CSVEDTGIANTGELFF. In DNA form, the CDR3 reads TGCAGCGTTGAAGATACAGGGATCGCGAACACCGGGGAGCTGTTTTTT.

The rearrangement joins TRBV28 to TRBJ2-7; 10 positions agree with TRBD2. The V and J ends lost 6 bases and 4 bases, in that order; junction bases with no gene match: 9. The CDR3 is made up of 15 amino acids. Germline CDR1 and CDR2: MDHEN and SYDVKM. As DNA, the CDR3 is TGTGCCAGCAGAGGAAGCGGGGGGGCCGCGTACGAGCAGTACTTC. Translating gives CASRGSGGAAYEQYF.

V is TRBV30 and J is TRBJ2-4; D is perhaps TRBD2 (5 bases). This CDR3 region has 16 residues. Germline V CDR1 and CDR2: GTSNPN, SVGIG (reference sequence). Deletions cut 1 base from V and 4 bases from J, with 17 bases between. Written as DNA, the CDR3 is TGTGCCTGGAGTGAGTATGGTCAGCGGAGTAAAAACATTCAGTACTTC. It encodes CAWSEYGQRSKNIQYF.

CDR3 residues: CASSSRGPTNTEAFF. DNA for the CDR3: TGTGCCAGCAGTTCCAGGGGCCCCACGAACACTGAAGCTTTCTTT. The chain combines TRBV28 with TRBJ1-1, with a tentative D call TRBD1 (6 bases). Germline CDR1 is MDHEN and CDR2 is SYDVKM. The length of the CDR3 is 15 residues. V was pared by 4 bases and J by 1 base, with 13 bases between.

The J gene is TRBJ2-7, the V gene TRBV30; D is perhaps TRBD2 (7 bases). The CDR3 totals 16 residues. Trimming took off 0 bases at V and 3 bases at J, with 18 bases between the two ends. From germline, CDR1 is GTSNPN and CDR2 SVGIG (reference sequence). CDR3 sequence reads: CAWSVGGGGGGYEQYF. In DNA, the CDR3 is TGTGCCTGGAGTGTAGGTGGCGGGGGCGGTGGCTACGAGCAGTACTTC.

This clone has just a few counts. The chain has TRBV6-5 and TRBJ1-2; TRBD1 agrees at 7 bases. Looked up from germline, CDR1 is MNHEY and CDR2 is SVGAGI. The CDR3 contains 13 residues. The V segment lost 0 bases and the J segment 8 bases; nucleotides outside the gene matches: 3. CDR3 protein: CASSYSGQDGYTF. The CDR3 DNA is TGTGCCAGCAGTTACTCAGGACAGGACGGCTACACCTTC.

The chain is built from TRBV30 and TRBJ2-1, with 8 bases aligning to TRBD2. Germline V CDR1 and CDR2: GTSNPN, SVGIG (reference sequence). The V gene end was trimmed by 3 bases and the J gene end by 10 bases; junction bases not matched to a gene: 8. The CDR3 sequence is 13 residues long. As DNA, the CDR3 is TGTGCCTGGAGGAGTAGCGGGGCTTTAGAGCAGTTCTTC. Translation: CAWRSSGALEQFF. Filled out from reference TRBV30 and TRBJ2-1, the complete variable domain reads SQTIHQWPATLVQPVGSPLSLECTVEGTSNPNLYWYRQAAGRGLQLLFYSVGIGQISSEVPQNLSASRPQDRQFILSSKKLLLSDSGFYLCAWRSSGALEQFFGPGTRLTVL.

This chain connects TRBV6-5 to TRBJ2-4; TRBD2 agrees at 11 bases. Trimming cost V 5 bases and J 9 bases; bases outside gene matches: 9. This CDR3 has 15 residues. Germline-derived CDR1 and CDR2 are MNHEY and SVGAGI. This chain's CDR3 is CASSALAGGQVIQYF. The CDR3 DNA reads TGTGCCAGCAGTGCCTTAGCGGGGGGGCAGGTCATTCAGTACTTC.

The genes are TRBV30 and TRBJ2-3, with D hard to call. This CDR3 region has 13 residues. Looked up from germline, CDR1 is GTSNPN and CDR2 is SVGIG (reference sequence). V gave up 0 bases and J gave up 4 bases, with 8 bases separating them. CDR3 DNA sequence: TGTGCCTGGAGTGTTTTAGGCGCAGATACGCAGTATTTT. Translation gives CAWSVLGADTQYF.

This clone was seen a handful of times. The rearrangement joins TRBV4-1 to TRBJ2-5, with 12 bases identical to TRBD2. The CDR3 is 19 residues long. The V gene's germline CDR1 is MGHRA and CDR2 YSYEKL. V was clipped by 2 bases and J by 3 bases; unmatched bases: 13. CDR3 DNA: TGCGCCAGCAGCCAAACCCCTCCGGGACTAGCGGGCGTAGAAGAGACCCAGTACTTC. This translates into CASSQTPPGLAGVEETQYF.

The chain employs TRBV14 and TRBJ2-2, with D perhaps matching TRBD1 or TRBD2 (6 bases each). The germline V gene encodes CDR1 SGHDN and CDR2 FVKESK. The germline V and J ends were trimmed by 1 base and 4 bases, with 10 bases remaining between them. CDR3 length: 15 amino acids. CDR3 in DNA: TGTGCCAGCAGCCAAGCCGGGGGCGGCACCGGGGAGCTGTTTTTT. This sequence encodes CASSQAGGGTGELFF.

V usage is TRBV27 and J usage is TRBJ1-2; 7 bases map to TRBD1. The V gene's germline CDR1 is MNHEY and CDR2 SMNVEV (reference sequence). There are 14 residues in the CDR3. Losses at the gene ends were 6 bases for V and 4 bases for J; bases not matched to a gene: 8. CDR3 sequence: CASRPLDRIYGYTF. The CDR3 coding sequence is TGTGCCAGCAGGCCCTTGGACAGGATCTATGGCTACACCTTC.

The rearrangement links TRBV7-9 to TRBJ2-5; tentative D call: TRBD1 (6 bases). CDR1 and CDR2 (germline): SEHNR, FQNEAQ (reference sequence). V lost 5 bases and J lost 5, with 12 bases in between. The CDR3 extends over 13 amino acids. CDR3 nucleotides: TGTGCCAGCAGCCCCGCAGGGGACGAGACCCAGTACTTC. This translates into CASSPAGDETQYF.

This chain uses TRBV27 with TRBJ2-1; 11 bases align to TRBD1. V lost 8 bases to trimming and J lost 6 bases; unmatched junction nucleotides: 6. This CDR3 region has 14 residues. CDR1 and CDR2 from the germline V gene are MNHEY and SMNVEV (reference sequence). The CDR3 spells CASRDGTGGNEQFF. The CDR3 DNA reads as TGTGCCAGCCGAGACGGGACAGGGGGCAATGAGCAGTTCTTC.